These T cell receptor beta chains were read from a single sample in a study of beta chain features in type 1 diabetes. Libraries were prepared by immunoSEQ multiplex PCR; TCRdb keeps only in-frame clonotypes and omits some of them. The table includes some 180,000 clones, 10% to 15% detected once. What was sequenced was central memory CD4+ T cells from blood. These receptors were obtained from a young woman in good health. Both conserved end residues are part of each CDR3. The D gene is left open where the match is weak. Some rows have no size entry. The others give once, few or many, or a class for an expanded clone.

cdr3_length d_call j_call v_call clone_size cdr3_aa cdr3_nt
15 TRBD1 TRBJ1-5 TRBV6-1 . CASTTMGQGNQPQHF TGTGCCAGCACCACGATGGGACAGGGAAATCAGCCCCAGCATTTT
14 . TRBJ2-2 TRBV30 few CACTRGSRTGELFF TGTGCCTGTACTCGGGGGTCTCGCACCGGGGAGCTGTTTTTT
14 . TRBJ2-2 TRBV19 . CASSIGQNTGELFF TGTGCCAGTAGTATAGGGCAAAACACCGGGGAGCTGTTTTTT
13 . TRBJ2-3 TRBV11-2 few CASSGVEGDTQYF TGTGCCAGCAGCGGGGTAGAGGGAGATACGCAGTATTTT
12 . TRBJ1-2 TRBV2 . CASSAGVYGYTF TGTGCCAGCAGCGCAGGCGTCTATGGCTACACCTTC
13 . TRBJ1-2 TRBV29-1 . CSVEPDRNYGYTF TGCAGCGTTGAACCCGACAGAAACTATGGCTACACCTTC
14 . TRBJ1-1 TRBV30 . CAWSGGSTNTEAFF TGTGCCTGGAGTGGGGGCAGTACGAACACTGAAGCTTTCTTT
14 . TRBJ1-2 TRBV28 few CASSPFRGAYGYTF TGTGCCAGCAGTCCCTTTCGGGGGGCGTATGGCTACACCTTC
16 . TRBJ1-1 TRBV29-1 . CSAQRGGWHEDTEAFF TGCAGCGCTCAACGAGGGGGATGGCATGAGGACACTGAAGCTTTCTTT
14 TRBD1 TRBJ2-7 TRBV30 few CAWRGQGSSYGQYF TGTGCCTGGAGGGGACAGGGAAGCTCCTACGGGCAGTACTTC
12 . TRBJ2-1 TRBV30 . CAWSDGIRQPFF TGTGCCTGGAGCGACGGGATACGCCAACCATTCTTC
11 . TRBJ1-1 TRBV13 . CASSLVEGAFF TGTGCCAGCAGCTTAGTGGAGGGAGCTTTCTTT
13 . TRBJ1-2 TRBV27 once CASSPRANYGYTF TGTGCCAGCAGTCCCAGGGCTAACTATGGCTACACCTTC
14 TRBD1 TRBJ1-2 TRBV7-2 many CASSPGQGGHGYTF TGTGCCAGCAGCCCGGGACAGGGAGGGCACGGCTACACCTTC
15 TRBD1 TRBJ1-4 TRBV2 few CASSTNRGLGEKLFF TGTGCCAGCAGTACAAACAGGGGGCTCGGGGAAAAACTGTTTTTT
16 TRBD1 TRBJ1-2 TRBV7-6 . CASSLGGAGGFFGYTF TGTGCCAGCAGCTTAGGGGGGGCAGGGGGCTTCTTTGGCTACACCTTC
15 . TRBJ2-3 TRBV5-1 few CASSPEGLSTDTQYF TGCGCCAGCAGCCCCGAAGGACTGAGCACAGATACGCAGTATTTT
15 . TRBJ2-5 TRBV9 . CASSVAVAERETQYF TGTGCCAGCAGCGTAGCTGTGGCCGAGCGGGAGACCCAGTACTTC
13 TRBD1 TRBJ1-1 TRBV27 . CASRPTGGTEAFF TGTGCCAGCAGACCGACAGGGGGGACTGAAGCTTTCTTT
15 . TRBJ1-4 TRBV11-2 . CASSFPWQAGEKLFF TGTGCCAGCAGCTTTCCATGGCAGGCGGGGGAAAAACTGTTTTTT
18 TRBD2 TRBJ2-5 TRBV5-1 few CASSTGQGGLAGRETQYF TGCGCCAGCAGCACAGGACAGGGGGGACTAGCGGGACGAGAGACCCAGTACTTC
15 TRBD2 TRBJ2-2 TRBV9 few CASSLAGVNTGELFF TGTGCCAGCAGTCTAGCGGGGGTGAACACCGGGGAGCTGTTTTTT
15 . TRBJ2-3 TRBV5-4 few CASSTPTGSTDTQYF TGTGCCAGCAGTACCCCGACAGGCAGCACAGATACGCAGTATTTT
15 . TRBJ2-1 TRBV2 . CASSDTNPLANEQFF TGTGCCAGCAGTGATACGAACCCCTTAGCCAATGAGCAGTTCTTC
17 TRBD1 TRBJ2-6 TRBV11-2 . CASSFRGKEAGANVLTF TGTGCCAGCAGCTTCAGGGGGAAGGAGGCTGGGGCCAACGTCCTGACTTTC
13 TRBD1 TRBJ1-5 TRBV30 few CAWSIQGAQPQHF TGTGCCTGGAGTATTCAGGGGGCCCAGCCCCAGCATTTT
18 TRBD2 TRBJ2-7 TRBV28 . CASSFDPSGRPYSYEQYF TGTGCCAGCAGTTTCGATCCTAGCGGGAGGCCGTACTCCTACGAGCAGTACTTC
13 TRBD2 TRBJ2-5 TRBV28 . CASITPGGETQYF TGTGCCAGCATCACCCCGGGGGGGGAGACCCAGTACTTC
13 . TRBJ1-1 TRBV19 . CASRLVVNTEAFF TGTGCCAGTAGATTAGTCGTAAACACTGAAGCTTTCTTT
14 TRBD2 TRBJ2-7 TRBV5-1 few CASSSGFGSYEQYF TGCGCCAGCAGTAGCGGGTTCGGCTCCTACGAGCAGTACTTC
16 TRBD1 TRBJ2-3 TRBV29-1 . CSVEDLAAGGKDTQYF TGCAGCGTAGAGGATTTGGCGGCAGGGGGCAAGGATACGCAGTATTTT
13 TRBD1 TRBJ2-2 TRBV15 few CAIGTVNTGELFF TGTGCCATCGGGACAGTTAACACCGGGGAGCTGTTTTTT
14 TRBD1 TRBJ2-7 TRBV5-1 . CASSLGQGFSEQYF TGCGCCAGCAGCCTGGGACAGGGGTTCTCCGAGCAGTACTTC
15 . TRBJ1-4 TRBV9 . CASSVAGFGGEKLFF TGTGCCAGCAGCGTAGCGGGTTTTGGAGGTGAAAAACTGTTTTTT
17 TRBD2 TRBJ2-1 TRBV7-2 . CASSLGTGLASYNEQFF TGTGCCAGCAGCTTAGGCACGGGACTAGCCTCCTACAATGAGCAGTTCTTC
13 . TRBJ1-2 TRBV9 . CASSIQGSSGYTF TGTGCCAGCAGCATACAGGGTTCATCTGGCTACACCTTC
13 TRBD1 TRBJ1-5 TRBV25-1 few CASSVGGSQPQHF TGTGCCAGCAGTGTAGGGGGCAGTCAGCCCCAGCATTTT
17 TRBD2 TRBJ2-3 TRBV25-1 few CASSESMGGRRGDTQYF TGTGCCAGCAGTGAAAGCATGGGCGGGAGAAGGGGTGATACGCAGTATTTT
13 TRBD2 TRBJ2-3 TRBV6-5 . CASSYAGADTQYF TGTGCCAGCAGTTACGCGGGAGCAGATACGCAGTATTTT
16 TRBD1 TRBJ1-2 TRBV18 . CASSPRQGARTYGYTF TGTGCCAGCTCACCAAGACAGGGGGCTCGTACCTATGGCTACACCTTC
16 . TRBJ2-7 TRBV6-1 few CASSEYVAGGTYEQYF TGTGCCAGCAGTGAATATGTGGCGGGTGGGACCTACGAGCAGTACTTC
13 . TRBJ2-1 TRBV27 few CASRDRPYNEQFF TGTGCCAGCAGGGACAGACCCTACAATGAGCAGTTCTTC
16 TRBD2 TRBJ2-7 TRBV6-7 few CASSYISSGSIDEQYF TGTGCCAGCAGTTATATCTCTAGCGGGAGTATCGACGAGCAGTACTTC
15 TRBD2 TRBJ2-7 TRBV28 many CASSFIGGRSYEQYF TGTGCCAGCAGTTTTATCGGCGGGAGGTCCTACGAGCAGTACTTC
14 . TRBJ2-5 TRBV5-4 once CASSFAGLQETQYF TGTGCCAGCAGCTTTGCGGGTCTTCAAGAGACCCAGTACTTC
14 . TRBJ2-2 TRBV7-2 few CASSSQGNTGELFF TGTGCCAGCAGCTCACAGGGTAACACCGGGGAGCTGTTTTTT
14 . TRBJ2-3 TRBV30 few CAWRVPRSTDTQYF TGTGCCTGGAGAGTCCCGCGGAGCACAGATACGCAGTATTTT
16 TRBD2 TRBJ2-3 TRBV5-1 few CASSFSGLAGTDTQYF TGCGCCAGCAGCTTTTCTGGGCTAGCGGGAACAGATACGCAGTATTTT
17 . TRBJ1-5 TRBV4-2 few CASSPSEEFSSNQPQHF TGTGCCAGCAGCCCGTCGGAGGAATTTTCTAGCAATCAGCCCCAGCATTTT
15 TRBD2 TRBJ2-1 TRBV6-7 few CASSRGSSSYNEQFF TGTGCCAGCAGCCGCGGGAGTAGCTCCTACAATGAGCAGTTCTTC
14 . TRBJ1-1 TRBV15 . CATSRDPGYTEAFF TGTGCCACCAGCAGAGATCCGGGGTACACTGAAGCTTTCTTT
15 . TRBJ2-7 TRBV21-1 . CASSGGTSRSYEQYF TGTGCCAGCAGCGGCGGGACTAGCAGGTCCTACGAGCAGTACTTC
15 TRBD1 TRBJ2-7 TRBV4-2 . CASSSGGQGFDEQYF TGTGCCAGCAGCTCCGGGGGACAGGGGTTCGACGAGCAGTACTTC
15 TRBD2 TRBJ2-3 TRBV7-9 few CASSPSGRGTDTQYF TGTGCCAGCAGCCCAAGCGGGAGGGGCACAGATACGCAGTATTTT
13 . TRBJ2-1 TRBV23-1 . CASSQERRNEQFF TGCGCCAGCAGCCAAGAGAGGAGAAATGAGCAGTTCTTC
18 TRBD1 TRBJ2-7 TRBV5-1 . CASSLVPGQGIQGYEQYF TGCGCCAGCAGCTTAGTCCCGGGACAGGGGATTCAAGGCTACGAGCAGTACTTC
14 TRBD1 TRBJ2-7 TRBV19 few CASSEGQEAYEQYF TGTGCCAGTAGTGAAGGACAGGAAGCCTACGAGCAGTACTTC